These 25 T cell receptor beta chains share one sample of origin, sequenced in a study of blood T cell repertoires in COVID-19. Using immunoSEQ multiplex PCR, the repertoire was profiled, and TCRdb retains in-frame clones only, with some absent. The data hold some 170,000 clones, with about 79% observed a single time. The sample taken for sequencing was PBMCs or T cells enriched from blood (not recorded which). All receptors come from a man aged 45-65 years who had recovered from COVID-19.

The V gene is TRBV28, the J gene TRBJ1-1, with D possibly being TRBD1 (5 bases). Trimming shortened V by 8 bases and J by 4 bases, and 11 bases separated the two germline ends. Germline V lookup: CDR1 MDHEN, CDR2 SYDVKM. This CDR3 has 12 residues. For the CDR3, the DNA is TGTGCCAGCCTCAGACAGCCCACTGAAGCTTTCTTT. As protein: CASLRQPTEAFF.

CDR3 DNA: TGTGCCAGCAGCCATCAGGCTCGGATGAACACTGAAGCTTTCTTT. It yields the protein CASSHQARMNTEAFF. The chain is built from TRBV3-1 (or the pseudogene TRBV3-2) and TRBJ1-1; D ambiguous. V lost 3 bases and J 0 bases, leaving 11 bases between the germline ends. The length of the CDR3 is 15 residues. Germline V gene data show CDR1 as LGHDT and CDR2 as YNNKEL (reference sequence).

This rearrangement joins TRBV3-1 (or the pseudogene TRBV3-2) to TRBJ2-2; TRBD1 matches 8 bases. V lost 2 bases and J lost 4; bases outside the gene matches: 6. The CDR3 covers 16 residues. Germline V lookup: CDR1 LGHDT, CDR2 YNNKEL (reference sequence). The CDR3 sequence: CASSQSSGGGTGELFF. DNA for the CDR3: TGTGCCAGCAGCCAATCATCAGGGGGCGGCACCGGGGAGCTGTTTTTT.

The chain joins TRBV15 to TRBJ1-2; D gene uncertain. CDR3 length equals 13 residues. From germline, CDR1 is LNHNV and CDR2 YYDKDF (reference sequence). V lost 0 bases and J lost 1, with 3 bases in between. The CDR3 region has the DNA TGTGCCACCAGCAGAGACTATAACTATGGCTACACCTTC. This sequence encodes CATSRDYNYGYTF.

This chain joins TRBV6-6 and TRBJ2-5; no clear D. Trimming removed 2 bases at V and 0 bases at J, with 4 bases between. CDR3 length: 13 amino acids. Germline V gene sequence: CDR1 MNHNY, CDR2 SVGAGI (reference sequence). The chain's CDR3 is CASSYRDQETQYF. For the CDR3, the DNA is TGTGCCAGCAGTTACCGGGACCAAGAGACCCAGTACTTC.

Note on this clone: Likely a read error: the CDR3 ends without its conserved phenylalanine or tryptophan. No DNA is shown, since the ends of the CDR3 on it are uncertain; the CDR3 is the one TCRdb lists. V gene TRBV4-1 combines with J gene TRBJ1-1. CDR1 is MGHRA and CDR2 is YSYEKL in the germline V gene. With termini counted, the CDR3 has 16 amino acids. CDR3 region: CASSLQPGTFASTRGV.

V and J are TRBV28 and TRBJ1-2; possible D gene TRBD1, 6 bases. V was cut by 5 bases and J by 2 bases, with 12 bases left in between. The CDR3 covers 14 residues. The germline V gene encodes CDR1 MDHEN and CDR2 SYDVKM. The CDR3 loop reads CASSGNQGNYGYTF. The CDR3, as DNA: TGTGCCAGCAGTGGAAATCAGGGGAACTATGGCTACACCTTC.

The CDR3 sequence is CASSRKTHGTGNNEQFF. The DNA for the CDR3 is TGTGCCAGCAGCCGAAAAACGCACGGGACAGGTAACAATGAGCAGTTCTTC. The V gene is TRBV7-7, the J gene TRBJ2-1; TRBD1 aligns across 8 bases. Trimming took 5 bases from V and 5 from J; bases not matched to a gene: 14. CDR3 size: 17 residues. Germline CDR1 SSHAT, CDR2 FNYEAQ (reference sequence). Based on the CDR3 plus reference TRBV7-7 and TRBJ2-1, the full variable domain is GAGVSQSPRYKVTKRGQDVTLRCDPISSHATLYWYQQALGQGPEFLTYFNYEAQPDKSGLPSDRFSAERPEGSISTLTIQRTEQRDSAMYRCASSRKTHGTGNNEQFFGPGTRLTVL.

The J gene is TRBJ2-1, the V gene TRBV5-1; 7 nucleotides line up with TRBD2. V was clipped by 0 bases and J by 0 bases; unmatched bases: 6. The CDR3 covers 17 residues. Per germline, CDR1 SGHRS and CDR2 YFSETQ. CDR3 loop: CASSLEAGHSSYNEQFF. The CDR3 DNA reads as TGCGCCAGCAGCTTGGAAGCGGGGCACAGCTCCTACAATGAGCAGTTCTTC.

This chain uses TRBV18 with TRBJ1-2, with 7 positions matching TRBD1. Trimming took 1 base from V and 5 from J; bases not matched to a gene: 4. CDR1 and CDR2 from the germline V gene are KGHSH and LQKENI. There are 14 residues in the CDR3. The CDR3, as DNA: TGTGCCAGCTCACCACAGGGGGCGCGTTATGGCTACACCTTC. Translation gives CASSPQGARYGYTF.

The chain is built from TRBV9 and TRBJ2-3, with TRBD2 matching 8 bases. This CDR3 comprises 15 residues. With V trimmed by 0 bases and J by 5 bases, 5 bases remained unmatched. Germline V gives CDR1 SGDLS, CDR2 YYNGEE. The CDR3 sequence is CASSVAGGRVDTQYF. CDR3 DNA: TGTGCCAGCAGCGTAGCGGGGGGGCGGGTAGATACGCAGTATTTT.

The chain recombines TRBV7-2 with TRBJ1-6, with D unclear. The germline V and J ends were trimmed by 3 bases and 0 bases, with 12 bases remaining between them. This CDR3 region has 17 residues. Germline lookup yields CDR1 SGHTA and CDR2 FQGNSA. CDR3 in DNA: TGTGCCAGCAGCTTGGTATCACAGAGCTCCTATAATTCACCCCTCCACTTT. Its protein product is CASSLVSQSSYNSPLHF.

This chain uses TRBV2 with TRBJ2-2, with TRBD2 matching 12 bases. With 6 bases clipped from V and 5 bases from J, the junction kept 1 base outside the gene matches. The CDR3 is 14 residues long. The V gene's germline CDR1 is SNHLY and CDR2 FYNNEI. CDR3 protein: CASRLAGGTGELFF. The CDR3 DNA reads TGTGCCAGCAGGCTAGCGGGGGGGACCGGGGAGCTGTTTTTT.

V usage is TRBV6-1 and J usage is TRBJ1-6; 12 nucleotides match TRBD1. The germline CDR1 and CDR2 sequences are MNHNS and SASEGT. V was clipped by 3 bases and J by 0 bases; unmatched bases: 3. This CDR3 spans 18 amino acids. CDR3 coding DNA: TGTGCCAGCAGTGAGGGACAGGGGGCGGTCTCCTATAATTCACCCCTCCACTTT. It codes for CASSEGQGAVSYNSPLHF.

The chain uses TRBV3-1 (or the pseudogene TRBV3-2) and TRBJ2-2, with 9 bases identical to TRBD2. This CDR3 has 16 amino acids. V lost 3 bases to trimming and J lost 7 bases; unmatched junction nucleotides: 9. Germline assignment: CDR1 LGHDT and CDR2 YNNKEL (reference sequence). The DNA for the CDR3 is TGTGCCAGCAGCCACGGCGGCGGGGGGGCAGACGGGGAGCTGTTTTTT. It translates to CASSHGGGGADGELFF.

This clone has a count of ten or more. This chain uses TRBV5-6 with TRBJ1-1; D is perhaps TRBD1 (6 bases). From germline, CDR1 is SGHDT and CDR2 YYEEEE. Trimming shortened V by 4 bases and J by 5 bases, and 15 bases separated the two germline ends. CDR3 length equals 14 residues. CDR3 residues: CASSTGQWRTEAFF. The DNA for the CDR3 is TGTGCCAGCAGCACCGGACAGTGGAGGACTGAAGCTTTCTTT.

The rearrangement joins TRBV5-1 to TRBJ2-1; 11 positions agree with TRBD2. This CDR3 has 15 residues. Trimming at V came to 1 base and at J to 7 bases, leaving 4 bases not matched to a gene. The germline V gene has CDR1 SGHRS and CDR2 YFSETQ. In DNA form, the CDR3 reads TGCGCCAGCAGCTTGAGTAGCGGGGGGGCGAATGAGCAGTTCTTC. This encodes CASSLSSGGANEQFF.

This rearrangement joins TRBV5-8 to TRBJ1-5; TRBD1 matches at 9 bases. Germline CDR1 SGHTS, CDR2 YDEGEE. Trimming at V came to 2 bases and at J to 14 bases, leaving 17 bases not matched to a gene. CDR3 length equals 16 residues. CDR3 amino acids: CASSLSGTGLSGQEHF. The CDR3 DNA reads TGTGCCAGCAGCTTAAGTGGGACAGGGCTTTCCGGCCAGGAGCATTTT. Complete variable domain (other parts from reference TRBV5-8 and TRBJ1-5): EAGVTQSPTHLIKTRGQQATLRCSPISGHTSVYWYQQALGLGLQFLLWYDEGEERNRGNFPPRFSGRQFPNYSSELNVNALELEDSALYLCASSLSGTGLSGQEHFGDGTRLSIL.

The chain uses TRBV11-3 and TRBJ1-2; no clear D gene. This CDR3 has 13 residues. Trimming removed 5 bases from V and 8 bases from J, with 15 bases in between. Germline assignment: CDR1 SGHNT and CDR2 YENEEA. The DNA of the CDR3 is TGTGCCAGCAGCCGGGGTCCTACAGACGGCTACACCTTC. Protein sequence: CASSRGPTDGYTF.

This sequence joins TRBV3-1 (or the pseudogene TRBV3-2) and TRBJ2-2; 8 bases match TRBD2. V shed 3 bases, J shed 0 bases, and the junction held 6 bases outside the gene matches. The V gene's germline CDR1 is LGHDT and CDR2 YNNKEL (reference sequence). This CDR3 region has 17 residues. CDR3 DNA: TGTGCCAGCAGCCACCTCCCGGGACTAGCGAACACCGGGGAGCTGTTTTTT. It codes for CASSHLPGLANTGELFF.

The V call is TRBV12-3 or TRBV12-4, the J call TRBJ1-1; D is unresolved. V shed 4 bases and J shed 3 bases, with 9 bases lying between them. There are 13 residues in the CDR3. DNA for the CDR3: TGTGCCAGCAGTTCTACAGCCTACACTGAAGCTTTCTTT. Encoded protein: CASSSTAYTEAFF.

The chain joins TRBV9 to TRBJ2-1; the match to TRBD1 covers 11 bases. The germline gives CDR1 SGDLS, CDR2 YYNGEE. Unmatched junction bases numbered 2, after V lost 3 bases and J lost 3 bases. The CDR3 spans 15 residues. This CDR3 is CASSAGQGVYNEQFF. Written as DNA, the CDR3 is TGTGCCAGCAGCGCGGGACAGGGGGTCTACAATGAGCAGTTCTTC.

This chain's CDR3 is CASAGQAGNTIYF. The CDR3 DNA is TGTGCCAGCGCGGGACAGGCTGGAAACACCATATATTTT. The chain combines TRBV6-5 with TRBJ1-3; 8 bases map to TRBD1. Looked up from germline, CDR1 is MNHEY and CDR2 is SVGAGI. The V gene end was trimmed by 8 bases and the J gene end by 2 bases; junction bases not matched to a gene: 2. The CDR3 covers 13 residues.

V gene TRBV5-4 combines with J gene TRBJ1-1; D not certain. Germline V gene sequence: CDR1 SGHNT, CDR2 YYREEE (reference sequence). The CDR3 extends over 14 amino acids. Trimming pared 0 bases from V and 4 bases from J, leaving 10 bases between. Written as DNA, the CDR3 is TGTGCCAGCAGCTTGGTAGGAGCGGGCACTGAAGCTTTCTTT. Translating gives CASSLVGAGTEAFF.

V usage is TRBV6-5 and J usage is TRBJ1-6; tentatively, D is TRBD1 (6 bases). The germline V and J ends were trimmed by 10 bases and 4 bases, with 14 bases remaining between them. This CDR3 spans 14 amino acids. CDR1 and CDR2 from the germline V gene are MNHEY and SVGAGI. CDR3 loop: CAIQRQAYNSPLHF. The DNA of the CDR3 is TGTGCCATTCAAAGACAGGCGTATAATTCACCCCTCCACTTT.